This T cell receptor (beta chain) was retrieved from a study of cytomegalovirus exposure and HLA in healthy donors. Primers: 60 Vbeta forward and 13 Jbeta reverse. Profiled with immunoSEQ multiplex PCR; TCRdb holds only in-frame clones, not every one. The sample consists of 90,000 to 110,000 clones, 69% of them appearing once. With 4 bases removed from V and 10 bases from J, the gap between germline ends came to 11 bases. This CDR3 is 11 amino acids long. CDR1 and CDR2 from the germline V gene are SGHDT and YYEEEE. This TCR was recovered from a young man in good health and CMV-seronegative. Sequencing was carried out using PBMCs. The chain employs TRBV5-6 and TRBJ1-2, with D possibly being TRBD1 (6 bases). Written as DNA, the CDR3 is TGTGCCAGCAGCACGACAGGCTTCTACACCTTC. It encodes CASSTTGFYTF.